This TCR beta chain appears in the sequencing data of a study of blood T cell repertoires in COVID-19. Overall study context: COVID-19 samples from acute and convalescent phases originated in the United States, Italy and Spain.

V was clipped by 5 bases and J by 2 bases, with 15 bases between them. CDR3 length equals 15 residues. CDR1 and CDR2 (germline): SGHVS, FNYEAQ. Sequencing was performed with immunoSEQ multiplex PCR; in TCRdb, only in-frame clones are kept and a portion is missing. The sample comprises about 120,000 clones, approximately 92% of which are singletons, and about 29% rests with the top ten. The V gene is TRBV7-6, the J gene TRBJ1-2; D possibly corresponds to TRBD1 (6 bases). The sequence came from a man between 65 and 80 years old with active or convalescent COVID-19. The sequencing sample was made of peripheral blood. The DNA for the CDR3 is TGTGCCAGCAGCCAGAGGGGGGGAAACAACTATGGCTACACCTTC. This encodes CASSQRGGNNYGYTF.